Presented here are 11 T cell receptor beta chains from one specimen sequenced in a study of cytomegalovirus exposure and HLA in healthy donors. The PCR was carried out with 60 Vbeta primers and 13 Jbeta primers. TCRdb's copy holds only in-frame clones and misses some; the assay was immunoSEQ multiplex PCR. The sample consists of 160,000 or so clones, around 84% of them appearing once. The sample consisted of PBMCs. All receptors derive from a man between 18 and 35 years old in good health and CMV-seronegative.

J is TRBJ2-7 and V is TRBV6-1; D might be TRBD1 (6 bases). The CDR3 extends over 13 amino acids. Germline V lookup: CDR1 MNHNS, CDR2 SASEGT. The V gene lost 5 bases and the J gene lost 6 bases, with 14 bases spanning the gap. The CDR3 DNA follows: TGTGCCAGCAGTACTGGGACATTAAGCGAGCAGTACTTC. Translating it yields CASSTGTLSEQYF.

The V gene is TRBV7-2, the J gene TRBJ2-7, with D perhaps matching TRBD1 (5 bases). V was shortened by 4 bases and J by 4 bases, with 14 bases between the two germline ends. Per germline, CDR1 SGHTA and CDR2 FQGNSA. This CDR3 spans 14 amino acids. The CDR3 loop is CASSYRPGPYEQYF. The CDR3 nucleotides read TGTGCCAGCAGCTACAGGCCAGGCCCTTACGAGCAGTACTTC.

This clone was counted a few times. The V call is TRBV6-1, the J call TRBJ2-2; tentatively, D is TRBD1 (5 bases). CDR3 length equals 14 residues. CDR1 MNHNS and CDR2 SASEGT come from the germline V gene. Trimming shortened V by 7 bases and J by 4 bases, and 13 bases separated the two germline ends. The CDR3 DNA reads TGTGCCAGCATGGACATCAAGGGCACCGGGGAGCTGTTTTTT. Translated: CASMDIKGTGELFF.

The V call is TRBV7-3, the J call TRBJ2-2, with D possibly being TRBD2 (5 bases). V gave up 5 bases and J gave up 7 bases, with 5 bases separating them. The CDR3 covers 11 residues. Per the germline V gene, CDR1 is SGHTA and CDR2 is FQGTGA. This CDR3 reads CASSRDGELFF. The CDR3 DNA reads TGTGCCAGCAGCCGGGACGGGGAGCTGTTTTTT.

This sequence joins TRBV21-1 and TRBJ2-7; the DNA was not compared with TRBD1, the D call given in the table. TRBV21-1 is assigned pseudogene status. This CDR3 region has 15 residues. CDR3 sequence: CASSKDQTGRYEQYF. CDR3 nucleotides: TGTGCCAGCAGCAAAGATCAGACAGGGAGGTACGAGCAGTACTTC.

This clone was counted a single time. The chain carries TRBV18 and TRBJ1-4; 7 bases are a match to TRBD1. Germline trimming cut 2 bases from V and 8 bases from J; bases unmatched to any gene: 8. The CDR3 is made up of 15 amino acids. The germline CDR1 and CDR2 sequences are KGHSH and LQKENI. In DNA form, the CDR3 reads TGTGCCAGCTCACCATTACAGGGGTTTAACGAAAAACTGTTTTTT. It specifies CASSPLQGFNEKLFF.

The chain couples TRBV6-5 to TRBJ1-2, with D uncertain. The V and J ends lost 6 bases and 4 bases respectively, with 15 bases between them. The V gene's germline CDR1 is MNHEY and CDR2 SVGAGI. The CDR3 contains 14 residues. The CDR3 spells CASSPGRASYGYTF. CDR3 coding DNA: TGTGCCAGCAGCCCAGGCAGAGCCTCCTATGGCTACACCTTC.

This rearrangement joins TRBV5-1 to TRBJ2-3; 9 nucleotides line up with TRBD2. Germline trimming cut 3 bases from V and 2 bases from J; bases unmatched to any gene: 4. The germline V gene encodes CDR1 SGHRS and CDR2 YFSETQ. The CDR3 spans 15 residues. The DNA of the CDR3 is TGCGCCAGCAGCTCCGCTAGCGGGGCCACAGATACGCAGTATTTT. Residues: CASSSASGATDTQYF. Based on the CDR3 plus reference TRBV5-1 and TRBJ2-3, the full variable domain is KAGVTQTPRYLIKTRGQQVTLSCSPISGHRSVSWYQQTPGQGLQFLFEYFSETQRNKGNFPGRFSGRQFSNSRSEMNVSTLELGDSALYLCASSSASGATDTQYFGPGTRLTVL.

This clone has only one observation. CDR3 nucleotides: TGTGCCAGCAGCTCTCCCTCGCGGAGCTCCTACGAGCAGTACTTC. Amino acids: CASSSPSRSSYEQYF. The chain joins TRBV7-6 to TRBJ2-7; D unresolved. CDR1 is SGHVS and CDR2 is FNYEAQ in the germline V gene. This CDR3 has 15 residues. The V and J ends lost 4 bases and 0 bases respectively, with 13 bases between them.

The chain links TRBV7-2 to TRBJ1-3; D unclear. The germline V and J ends were trimmed by 1 base and 1 base, with 8 bases remaining between them. Germline V lookup: CDR1 SGHTA, CDR2 FQGNSA. The CDR3 runs 15 residues. The CDR3 region is CASSLERFSGNTIYF. DNA of the CDR3: TGTGCCAGCAGCTTAGAGCGTTTTTCTGGAAACACCATATATTTT.

This clone came up once. The V call is TRBV18, the J call TRBJ1-2, with 7 bases that match TRBD1. V shed 2 bases and J 3 bases; nucleotides not matched to a gene: 6. This CDR3 has 15 amino acids. CDR1 is KGHSH, CDR2 LQKENI, per germline. The CDR3 protein is CASSPSTGYDYGYTF. The CDR3 nucleotides read TGTGCCAGCTCACCATCGACAGGGTACGACTATGGCTACACCTTC.